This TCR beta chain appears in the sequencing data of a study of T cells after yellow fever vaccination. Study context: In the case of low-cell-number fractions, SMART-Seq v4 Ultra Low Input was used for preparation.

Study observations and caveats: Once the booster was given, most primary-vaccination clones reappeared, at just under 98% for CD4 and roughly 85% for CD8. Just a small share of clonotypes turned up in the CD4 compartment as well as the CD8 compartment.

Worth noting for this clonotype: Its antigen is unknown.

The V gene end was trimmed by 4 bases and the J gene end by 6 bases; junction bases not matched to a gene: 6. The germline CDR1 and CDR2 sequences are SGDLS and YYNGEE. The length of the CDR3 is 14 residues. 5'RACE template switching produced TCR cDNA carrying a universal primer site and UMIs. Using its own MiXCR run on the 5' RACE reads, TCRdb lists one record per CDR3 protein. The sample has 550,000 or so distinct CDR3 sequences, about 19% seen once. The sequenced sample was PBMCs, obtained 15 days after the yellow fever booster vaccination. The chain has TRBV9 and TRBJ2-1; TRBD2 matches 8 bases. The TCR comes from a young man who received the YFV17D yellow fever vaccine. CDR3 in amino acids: CASSPESGSNEQFF. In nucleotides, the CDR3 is TGTGCCAGCAGCCCGGAAAGCGGGAGCAATGAGCAGTTCTTC. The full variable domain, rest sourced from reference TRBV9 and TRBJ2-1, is DSGVTQTPKHLITATGQRVTLRCSPRSGDLSVYWYQQSLDQGLQFLIQYYNGEERAKGNILERFSAQQFPDLHSELNLSSLELGDSALYFCASSPESGSNEQFFGPGTRLTVL.